This record looks at one T cell receptor beta chain sequence and its context. The sample originates from a study of blood T cell repertoires in COVID-19. About the study: Samples came from the United States, Italy and Spain, spanning acute and convalescent COVID-19.

Trimming took 7 bases from V and 3 from J; bases not matched to a gene: 5. CDR1 SNHLY and CDR2 FYNNEI come from the germline V gene. The length of the CDR3 is 14 residues. Authors' data handling: The authors estimated nucleated cell counts from reference gene primer amplification. Only in-frame clones appear in the TCRdb table, and some are missing; sequencing was by immunoSEQ multiplex PCR. V and J calls and clone size follow that table, whereas D and trimming were derived from the DNA. Among 81,000 or so clones listed, over 75% were seen once. The chain recombines TRBV2 with TRBJ2-7; 11 nucleotides line up with TRBD2. Sequencing was done on a sample of peripheral blood. The origin of this receptor is a man between 65 and 85 years old with active or convalescent COVID-19. CDR3 nucleotides: TGTGCCAGCATACAAGGACTAGCGGGCTACGAGCAGTACTTC. As protein: CASIQGLAGYEQYF.